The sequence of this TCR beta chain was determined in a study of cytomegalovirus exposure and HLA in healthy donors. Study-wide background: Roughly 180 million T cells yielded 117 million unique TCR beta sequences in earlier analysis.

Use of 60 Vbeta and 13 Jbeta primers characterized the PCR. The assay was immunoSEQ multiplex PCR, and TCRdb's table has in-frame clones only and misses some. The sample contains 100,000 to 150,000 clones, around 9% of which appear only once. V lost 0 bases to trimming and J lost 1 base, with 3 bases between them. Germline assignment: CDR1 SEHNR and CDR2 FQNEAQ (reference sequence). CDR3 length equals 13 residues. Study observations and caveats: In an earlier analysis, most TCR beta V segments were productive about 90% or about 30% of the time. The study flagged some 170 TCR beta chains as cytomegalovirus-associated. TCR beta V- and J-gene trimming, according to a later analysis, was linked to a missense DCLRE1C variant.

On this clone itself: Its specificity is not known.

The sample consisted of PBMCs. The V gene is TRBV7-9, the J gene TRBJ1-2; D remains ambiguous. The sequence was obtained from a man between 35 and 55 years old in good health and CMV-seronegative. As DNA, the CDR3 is TGTGCCAGCAGCTTAGCTTATAACTATGGCTACACCTTC. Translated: CASSLAYNYGYTF.